This TCR beta chain was recovered during a study of sequential checkpoint blockade in melanoma. Study background: First-line arms were nivolumab then ipilimumab, or the reverse, randomized 1:1. Both treatment sequences were followed by maintenance nivolumab.

This clone counts as medium-sized. The assay was immunoSEQ multiplex PCR, and TCRdb's table has in-frame clones only and misses some. The sample has around 19,000 clones, around 77% seen once. Sample treatment: randomized to nivolumab then ipilimumab (arm A) or the reverse (arm B). None of the patients previously received DNA-damaging chemotherapy. Sorted cells were live CD3+CD8+, lacking CD19 and CD56, from PBMCs. CDR3 length: 14 amino acids. Germline assignment: CDR1 MDHEN and CDR2 SYDVKM. The V segment lost 7 bases and the J segment 7 bases; nucleotides outside the gene matches: 6. The TCR was taken from a human donor with melanoma. The sample consisted of CD8+ T cells sorted from blood (inferred from file names), taken from a patient given nivolumab and ipilimumab in sequence. This chain connects TRBV28 to TRBJ1-5; TRBD1 matches 11 bases. The CDR3: CASTDRGPGQPQHF. In DNA form, the CDR3 reads TGTGCCAGCACGGACAGGGGGCCGGGACAGCCCCAGCATTTT.